The 4 T cell receptor beta chains given below trace back to one sample, sequenced in a study of early T cells in non-severe SARS-CoV-2 infection. One entry per CDR3 protein, called by TCRdb with MiXCR from the 5' RACE reads. Among around 50,000 distinct CDR3 sequences listed, roughly an eighth were seen once. The sample taken for sequencing was whole blood. These receptors were obtained from an adult who was a healthcare worker with PCR-confirmed SARS-CoV-2 infection or an uninfected control (not recorded which).

This chain links TRBV7-8 with TRBJ1-1; D remains ambiguous. Germline V gene data show CDR1 as SGHVS and CDR2 as FQNEAQ. Trimming cost V 5 bases and J 8 bases, with 18 bases left between them. CDR3 length: 14 amino acids. The CDR3 DNA follows: TGTGCCAGCAGCGTGTCGGGCTACTTAGCCGAAGCTTTCTTT. This sequence encodes CASSVSGYLAEAFF. Based on the CDR3 plus reference TRBV7-8 and TRBJ1-1, the full variable domain is GAGVSQSPRYKVAKRGQDVALRCDPISGHVSLFWYQQALGQGPEFLTYFQNEAQLDKSGLPSDRFFAERPEGSVSTLKIQRTQQEDSAVYLCASSVSGYLAEAFFGQGTRLTVV.

This clonotype was observed many times. The V and J genes are TRBV27 and TRBJ1-2; D possibly corresponds to TRBD1 (5 bases). The CDR3 is 16 amino acids. Germline V gives CDR1 MNHEY, CDR2 SMNVEV (reference sequence). The V end lost 1 base, the J end lost 4 bases, and 16 bases lay between the germline ends. The CDR3 spells CASSLWGSAASYGYTF. The DNA of the CDR3 is TGTGCCAGCAGTTTATGGGGGTCCGCCGCATCCTATGGCTACACCTTC.

This clonotype was seen only a few times. This chain links TRBV20-1 with TRBJ2-5; TRBD1 is a possible D gene (6 bases). The CDR3 is 15 residues long. Trimming removed 5 bases at V and 0 bases at J, with 16 bases between. Germline-derived CDR1 and CDR2 are DFQATT and SNEGSKA (reference sequence). The CDR3 reads CSAPTLTGNQETQYF. For the CDR3, the DNA is TGCAGTGCTCCTACCCTAACAGGGAACCAAGAGACCCAGTACTTC.

This chain links TRBV5-1 with TRBJ2-5; 9 positions agree with TRBD1. The germline V gene encodes CDR1 SGHRS and CDR2 YFSETQ. The CDR3 spans 17 residues. V lost 4 bases, J lost 7 bases, and 17 bases stayed unmatched. DNA of the CDR3: TGCGCCAGCAGCCGGGACAGGGACTCCAAGAGGGACCGGACCCAGTACTTC. Protein sequence: CASSRDRDSKRDRTQYF. The full variable domain, rest sourced from reference TRBV5-1 and TRBJ2-5, is KAGVTQTPRYLIKTRGQQVTLSCSPISGHRSVSWYQQTPGQGLQFLFEYFSETQRNKGNFPGRFSGRQFSNSRSEMNVSTLELGDSALYLCASSRDRDSKRDRTQYFGPGTRLLVL.